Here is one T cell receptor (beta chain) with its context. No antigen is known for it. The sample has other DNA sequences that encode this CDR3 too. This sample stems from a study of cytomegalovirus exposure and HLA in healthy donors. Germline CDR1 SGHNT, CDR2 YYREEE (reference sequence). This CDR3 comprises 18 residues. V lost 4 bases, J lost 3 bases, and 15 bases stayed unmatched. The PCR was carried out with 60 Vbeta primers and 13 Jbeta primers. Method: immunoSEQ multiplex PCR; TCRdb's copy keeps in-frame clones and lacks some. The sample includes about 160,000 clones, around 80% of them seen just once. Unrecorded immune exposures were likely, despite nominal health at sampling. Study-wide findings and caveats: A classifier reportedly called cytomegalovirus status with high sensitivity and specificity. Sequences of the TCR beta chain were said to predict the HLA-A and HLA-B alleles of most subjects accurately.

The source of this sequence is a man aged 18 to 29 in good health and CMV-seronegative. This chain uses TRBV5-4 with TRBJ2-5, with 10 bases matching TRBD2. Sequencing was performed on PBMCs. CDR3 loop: CASSIGLAGAFRKETQYF. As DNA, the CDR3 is TGTGCCAGCAGCATTGGGCTAGCGGGAGCTTTCAGGAAAGAGACCCAGTACTTC.